The 10 T cell receptor beta chains in this list originate from one sample, sequenced in a study of early T cells in non-severe SARS-CoV-2 infection. TCRdb ran MiXCR on the 5' RACE reads and lists one entry per CDR3 protein. The sample shows tens of thousands of distinct CDR3 sequences, roughly 5.4% of them seen only once. The material sequenced was whole blood, taken at baseline. These receptors were collected from an adult who was a healthcare worker with PCR-confirmed SARS-CoV-2 infection or an uninfected control (not recorded which).

Many counts were recorded for this clonotype. V and J are TRBV11-2 and TRBJ2-2; D ambiguous. The CDR3 is made up of 13 amino acids. Germline assignment: CDR1 SGHAT and CDR2 FQNNGV. Trimming cost V 5 bases and J 4 bases, with 8 bases left between them. The DNA for the CDR3 is TGTGCCAGCAGCCCACAGCGCACCGGGGAGCTGTTTTTT. Its translation is CASSPQRTGELFF.

This clonotype was detected only a few times. V is TRBV27 and J is TRBJ1-1; possible D gene TRBD1, 5 bases. CDR1 is MNHEY and CDR2 is SMNVEV in the germline V gene (reference sequence). Trimming left V 6 bases short and J 5 bases short, with 16 bases between. There are 14 residues in the CDR3. The CDR3 loop is CASSSGNRRTEAFF. CDR3 nucleotide sequence: TGTGCCAGCAGCTCAGGGAATCGTCGGACTGAAGCTTTCTTT.

The CDR3 is CASSPRWGGTDTQYF. The CDR3 nucleotides read TGTGCCAGCAGTCCCCGATGGGGGGGCACAGATACGCAGTATTTT. The rearrangement links TRBV28 to TRBJ2-3, with a possible D match to TRBD2 (6 bases). Germline V gene sequence: CDR1 MDHEN, CDR2 SYDVKM. Deletions cut 5 bases from V and 1 base from J, with 13 bases between. CDR3 length: 15 residues.

This clonotype came up many times. The chain links TRBV18 to TRBJ1-1; 9 bases are shared with TRBD1. Germline V gene lookup returns CDR1 KGHSH and CDR2 LQKENI. V shed 2 bases and J 4 bases; nucleotides not matched to a gene: 2. The CDR3 runs 14 residues. CDR3 residues: CASSPDRGATEAFF. CDR3 sequence (DNA): TGTGCCAGCTCACCAGACAGGGGGGCCACTGAAGCTTTCTTT.

In this sample, this clonotype turned up many times. The junction departs from the called germline gene at one end, perhaps through a read error. J is TRBJ2-2 and V is TRBV7-6; 7 nucleotides align to TRBD2. Germline V gene lookup returns CDR1 SGHVS and CDR2 FNYEAQ. The CDR3 extends over 17 amino acids. The CDR3 coding sequence is TGTGCCAGCAGCTTGAACTGGGCGGGAGCGAACACCGGGGAGCTGTGTTTT. Its translation is CASSLNWAGANTGELCF.

A remark on this clonotype: This may be a read error: a much more frequent sequence differs by one nucleotide. V is TRBV20-1 and J is TRBJ2-1; 10 nucleotides line up with TRBD2. The V gene's germline CDR1 is DFQATT and CDR2 SNEGSKA (reference sequence). CDR3 length: 14 amino acids. This CDR3 is CSATSGTSYNERFF. The CDR3 nucleotides read TGCAGTGCAACTAGCGGGACATCCTACAATGAGCGGTTCTTC.

This clonotype was counted at least ten times. This sequence joins TRBV4-2 and TRBJ2-7; 13 bases line up with TRBD2. The CDR3 totals 16 residues. V shed 1 base, J shed 7 bases, and the junction held 7 bases outside the gene matches. Germline assignment: CDR1 LGHNA and CDR2 YNFKEQ. The CDR3 region has the DNA TGTGCCAGCAGCCAAGGCGGACTAGCGGGAGCGGGGGAGCAGTACTTC. Encoded protein: CASSQGGLAGAGEQYF.

This clonotype was detected ten times or more. The chain has TRBV27 and TRBJ2-7; D is possibly TRBD1 (6 bases). V gave up 0 bases and J gave up 2 bases, with 8 bases separating them. The CDR3 extends over 14 amino acids. Germline V gene lookup returns CDR1 MNHEY and CDR2 SMNVEV (reference sequence). The CDR3 region is CASSLSGTPYEQYF. The CDR3 nucleotides are TGTGCCAGCAGTTTATCCGGGACACCCTACGAGCAGTACTTC.

This clonotype was seen more than once but under ten times. The V gene is TRBV6-5, the J gene TRBJ1-5, with no clear D. This CDR3 has 13 residues. Germline assignment: CDR1 MNHEY and CDR2 SVGAGI. The V end lost 0 bases, the J end lost 6 bases, and 6 bases lay between the germline ends. The CDR3 nucleotides read TGTGCCAGCAGTTACTCCGATGGTCAGCCCCAGCATTTT. Amino acid sequence: CASSYSDGQPQHF.

In its sample, this clonotype was seen a few times. The V and J genes are TRBV5-1 and TRBJ2-2; possibly TRBD1 for D (6 bases). From germline, CDR1 is SGHRS and CDR2 YFSETQ. The CDR3 runs 15 residues. V gave up 4 bases and J gave up 5 bases, with 15 bases separating them. The CDR3 nucleotides are TGCGCCAGCAGCCACCGGACAGATGGGACCGGGGAGCTGTTTTTT. Translating it yields CASSHRTDGTGELFF.